Below, 19 T cell receptor beta chains from the same sample are listed, as sequenced in a study of regulatory T cells in long-lasting Graves disease. Libraries of TCR beta came from iRepertoire HTBI primers plus Arm-PCR of CDR3 regions. Each CDR3 protein gets one entry after TCRdb re-called the multiplex PCR reads with MiXCR. The sample carries 600,000 to 800,000 distinct CDR3 sequences, about 32% recorded once. Time point of the sample: persistent/refractory GD, antithyroid drugs over 5 years with positive TRAb. RNA from PBMCs was the source of the TCR library. The sequenced sample was peripheral blood mononuclear cells (PBMCs), obtained when the disease was refractory, from a patient treated with antithyroid drugs. The source is a female donor with Graves disease.

The chain uses TRBV6-1 and TRBJ1-4; D unresolved. V was shortened by 8 bases and J by 7 bases, with 11 bases between the two germline ends. The CDR3 runs to 12 residues. The V gene's germline CDR1 is MNHNS and CDR2 SASEGT. The CDR3 DNA follows: TGTGCCAGCTGGGGAAACGGTGAAAAACTGTTTTTT. Its translation is CASWGNGEKLFF.

V gene TRBV12-3 or TRBV12-4 combines with J gene TRBJ1-1; D is uncertain. The CDR3 is 14 residues long. The V end lost 5 bases, the J end lost 1 base, and 11 bases lay between the germline ends. In DNA form, the CDR3 reads TGTGCCAGCAGTCCCCCGGCTTCGAACACTGAAGCTTTCTTT. This codes for CASSPPASNTEAFF.

This clonotype has only a few counts. V gene TRBV27 combines with J gene TRBJ2-7; 9 bases line up with TRBD1. Germline V gene data show CDR1 as MNHEY and CDR2 as SMNVEV (reference sequence). The CDR3 is 13 residues long. CDR3 sequence reads: CAQGTGTTYEQYF. DNA for the CDR3: TGTGCACAAGGGACAGGGACAACCTACGAGCAGTACTTC.

The chain combines TRBV29-1 with TRBJ2-7; D possibly matches TRBD1 or TRBD2 (5 bases each). Germline CDR1 reads SQVTM; CDR2 reads ANQGSEA. Deletions cut 3 bases from V and 1 base from J, with 10 bases between. The CDR3 runs 13 residues. CDR3 sequence (DNA): TGCAGCGTTGATTTGGGGGATTCCTACGAGCAGTACTTC. Its translation is CSVDLGDSYEQYF.

This clonotype was counted many times. J is TRBJ2-7 and V is TRBV15; D uncertain. With 1 base removed from V and 3 bases from J, the gap between germline ends came to 10 bases. Germline CDR1 LNHNV, CDR2 YYDKDF (reference sequence). The CDR3 consists of 14 residues. The DNA of the CDR3 is TGTGCCACCAGCAGAGGACGGTACGGCTACGAGCAGTACTTC. Translation gives CATSRGRYGYEQYF.

This clonotype was detected only a few times. The chain uses TRBV10-3 and TRBJ2-3, with D unclear. The CDR3 is 14 residues long. The V end was cut by 8 bases, the J end by 3 bases, with 15 bases between. Germline V gene sequence: CDR1 ENHRY, CDR2 SYGVKD. The CDR3 spells CAIAPHPRTDTQYF. The CDR3 DNA follows: TGTGCCATCGCACCTCACCCTAGGACAGATACGCAGTATTTT.

J is TRBJ2-3 and V is TRBV2; TRBD2 matches 13 bases. The CDR3 contains 16 residues. V lost 4 bases and J lost 6; bases outside the gene matches: 7. Germline V CDR1 and CDR2: SNHLY, FYNNEI. CDR3 sequence reads: CASSVRRLAGGDTQYF. As DNA, the CDR3 is TGTGCCAGCAGTGTTCGTAGACTAGCGGGAGGTGATACGCAGTATTTT.

DNA for the CDR3: TGCGCCAGCAGGATCGGACAGGGGAACTATGGCTACACCTTC. Protein sequence: CASRIGQGNYGYTF. The V gene is TRBV5-1, the J gene TRBJ1-2; 9 nucleotides line up with TRBD1. V dropped 5 bases and J dropped 2; count of bases not matched to a gene: 4. The CDR3 sequence is 14 residues long. Germline V gene data show CDR1 as SGHRS and CDR2 as YFSETQ.

At least ten counts were recorded for this clonotype. The chain uses TRBV2 and TRBJ2-7; 10 nucleotides match TRBD2. V trimming: 1 base; J trimming: 3 bases; junction bases outside the gene matches: 12. There are 18 residues in the CDR3. Germline values: CDR1 SNHLY, CDR2 FYNNEI. CDR3 sequence (DNA): TGTGCCAGCAGTGAAGACGTTAGCGGGAGGACAACATTCTACGAGCAGTACTTC. It codes for CASSEDVSGRTTFYEQYF.

V is TRBV30 and J is TRBJ1-6, with a possible D match to TRBD1 (5 bases). The CDR3 has 13 amino acids. Germline V gives CDR1 GTSNPN, CDR2 SVGIG (reference sequence). With 1 base removed from V and 9 bases from J, the gap between germline ends came to 10 bases. The CDR3, as DNA: TGTGCCTGGAGTGAGGGGCAGAGTTCACCCCTCCACTTT. Translated: CAWSEGQSSPLHF.

The V call is TRBV25-1, the J call TRBJ2-5, with 9 positions matching TRBD1. After removal of 2 bases from V and 0 bases from J, the junction contained 4 bases not matched to a gene. From germline, CDR1 is MGHDK and CDR2 SYGVNS. There are 16 residues in the CDR3. The CDR3 coding sequence is TGTGCCAGCAGTGAAGACAGGGGGGTTTACCAAGAGACCCAGTACTTC. Its protein is CASSEDRGVYQETQYF.

This clonotype was found many times. The chain joins TRBV11-2 to TRBJ1-1, with D perhaps matching TRBD1 (6 bases). Germline values: CDR1 SGHAT, CDR2 FQNNGV. Between the trimmed V and J ends, which lost 9 bases and 2 bases, there was a span of 13 bases. This CDR3 has 13 residues. The CDR3 spells CARKKQGNTEAFF. As DNA, the CDR3 is TGTGCCAGGAAGAAACAGGGAAACACTGAAGCTTTCTTT.

J is TRBJ1-2 and V is TRBV5-8; no clear D. This CDR3 is built from 14 residues. V was clipped by 4 bases and J by 5 bases, with 15 bases between them. CDR1 and CDR2 (germline): SGHTS, YDEGEE. CDR3 in DNA: TGTGCCAGCAGCCGGCGTATGGGGTTTTATGGCTACACCTTC. The encoded protein is CASSRRMGFYGYTF.

The chain is built from TRBV5-6 and TRBJ1-2; no clear D. Looked up from germline, CDR1 is SGHDT and CDR2 is YYEEEE. The V gene lost 1 base and the J gene lost 2 bases, with 9 bases spanning the gap. The CDR3 has 14 residues. The CDR3 DNA is TGTGCCAGCAGCTTGTCAACAGTGAACTATGGCTACACCTTC. Its translation is CASSLSTVNYGYTF.

This clonotype was counted only a few times. The chain links TRBV30 to TRBJ1-4, with no clear D. V was clipped by 0 bases and J by 8 bases, with 7 bases between them. The germline V gene encodes CDR1 GTSNPN and CDR2 SVGIG (reference sequence). The CDR3 runs 12 residues. CDR3 residues: CAWSVVGEKLFF. DNA for the CDR3: TGTGCCTGGAGTGTGGTAGGGGAAAAACTGTTTTTT. The entire variable domain, with the rest obtained from reference TRBV30 and TRBJ1-4, is as follows: SQTIHQWPATLVQPVGSPLSLECTVEGTSNPNLYWYRQAAGRGLQLLFYSVGIGQISSEVPQNLSASRPQDRQFILSSKKLLLSDSGFYLCAWSVVGEKLFFGSGTQLSVL.

This clonotype occurred many times. The chain combines TRBV20-1 with TRBJ2-5; no definite D call. The CDR3 runs 12 residues. V lost 4 bases and J 4 bases, leaving 10 bases between the germline ends. Germline V gene data show CDR1 as DFQATT and CDR2 as SNEGSKA (reference sequence). Here the CDR3 reads CSANSPGETQYF. As DNA, the CDR3 is TGCAGTGCTAATTCGCCCGGAGAGACCCAGTACTTC.

DNA for the CDR3: TGCAGTGCCCCAGCCACTAGCGGGAGAGGGGAGCAGTACTTC. Protein product: CSAPATSGRGEQYF. The rearrangement uses TRBV20-1 and TRBJ2-7; 11 bases agree with TRBD2. Germline CDR1 is DFQATT and CDR2 is SNEGSKA (reference sequence). The CDR3 extends over 14 amino acids. V was pared by 6 bases and J by 7 bases, with 11 bases of the junction left unmatched.

The chain combines TRBV29-1 with TRBJ2-5; D perhaps matches TRBD1 (5 bases). In germline, CDR1 is SQVTM, CDR2 ANQGSEA. This CDR3 is built from 13 residues. Deletions cut 6 bases from V and 5 bases from J, with 16 bases between. The CDR3 DNA reads TGCAGCGTCAGACAGAGCCTTGGCGAGACCCAGTACTTC. It translates to CSVRQSLGETQYF.

V usage is TRBV11-1 and J usage is TRBJ2-7; 14 nucleotides align to TRBD2. CDR1 is SGHAT and CDR2 is FQDESV in the germline V gene (reference sequence). V trimming: 0 bases; J trimming: 2 bases; junction bases outside the gene matches: 18. The CDR3 length is 22 residues. The CDR3 spells CASSLALGQGTSGRIIAYEQYF. In nucleotides, the CDR3 is TGTGCCAGCAGCTTAGCGCTCGGGCAGGGGACTAGCGGGAGAATAATCGCCTACGAGCAGTACTTC. The entire variable domain, with the rest obtained from reference TRBV11-1 and TRBJ2-7, is as follows: EAEVAQSPRYKITEKSQAVAFWCDPISGHATLYWYRQILGQGPELLVQFQDESVVDDSQLPKDRFSAERLKGVDSTLKIQPAELGDSAMYLCASSLALGQGTSGRIIAYEQYFGPGTRLTVT.